This T cell receptor beta chain was captured by sequencing in a study of blood T cell repertoires in COVID-19. For the study at large: There were acute and convalescent COVID-19 samples, and they came from the United States, Italy and Spain. Sample material is recorded as cDNA or gDNA derived from T cells, B-cell-depleted T cells, or PBMCs.

Germline trimming cut 1 base from V and 6 bases from J; bases unmatched to any gene: 5. CDR1 is SGHAT, CDR2 FQNNGV, per germline. The length of the CDR3 is 15 residues. Authors' data handling: Researchers report that nucleated cell counts were estimated from reference gene primer amplification. Clones were sequenced by immunoSEQ multiplex PCR, and TCRdb holds only the in-frame ones, with some missing. V, J and clone size are taken as reported in that table, and D and trimming were inferred from the DNA itself. Of about 230,000 clones detected, around 81% appear once; the ten largest clones hold approximately 4%.

The chain carries TRBV11-2 and TRBJ2-2; 7 bases are a match to TRBD1. The receptor's source is a man aged 45-65 years with active or convalescent COVID-19. The sample comprised peripheral blood. The CDR3, as DNA: TGTGCCAGCAGCTTAGTGACAGGGTCGGCCGGGGAGCTGTTTTTT. This sequence encodes CASSLVTGSAGELFF.